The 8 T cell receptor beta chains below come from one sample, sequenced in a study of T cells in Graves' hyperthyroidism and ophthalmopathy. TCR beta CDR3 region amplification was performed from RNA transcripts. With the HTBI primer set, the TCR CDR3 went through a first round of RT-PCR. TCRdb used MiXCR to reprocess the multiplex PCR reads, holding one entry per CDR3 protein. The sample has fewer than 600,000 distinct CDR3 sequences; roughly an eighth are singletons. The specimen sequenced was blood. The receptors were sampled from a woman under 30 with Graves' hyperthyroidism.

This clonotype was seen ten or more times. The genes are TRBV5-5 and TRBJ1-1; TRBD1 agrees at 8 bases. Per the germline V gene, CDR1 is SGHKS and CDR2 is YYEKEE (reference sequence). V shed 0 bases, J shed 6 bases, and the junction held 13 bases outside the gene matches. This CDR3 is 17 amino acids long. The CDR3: CASSLVPGGEIFPEAFF. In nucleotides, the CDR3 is TGTGCCAGCAGCTTGGTACCAGGGGGCGAAATTTTTCCTGAAGCTTTCTTT. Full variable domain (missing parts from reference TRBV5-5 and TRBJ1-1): DAGVTQSPTHLIKTRGQQVTLRCSPISGHKSVSWYQQVLGQGPQFIFQYYEKEERGRGNFPDRFSARQFPNYSSELNVNALLLGDSALYLCASSLVPGGEIFPEAFFGQGTRLTVV.

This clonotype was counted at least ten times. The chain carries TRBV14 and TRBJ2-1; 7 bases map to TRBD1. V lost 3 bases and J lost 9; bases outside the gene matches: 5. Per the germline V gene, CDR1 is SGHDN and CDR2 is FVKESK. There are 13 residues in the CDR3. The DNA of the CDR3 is TGTGCCAGCAGCCAGCGACAGGGTAGTGAGCAGTTCTTC. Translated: CASSQRQGSEQFF.

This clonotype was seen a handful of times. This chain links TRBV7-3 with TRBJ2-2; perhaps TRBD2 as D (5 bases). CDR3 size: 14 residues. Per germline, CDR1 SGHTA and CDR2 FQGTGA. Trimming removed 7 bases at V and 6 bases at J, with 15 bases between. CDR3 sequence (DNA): TGTGCCAGCAACCCCGGAGGAGTACCCGGGGAGCTGTTTTTT. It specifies CASNPGGVPGELFF.

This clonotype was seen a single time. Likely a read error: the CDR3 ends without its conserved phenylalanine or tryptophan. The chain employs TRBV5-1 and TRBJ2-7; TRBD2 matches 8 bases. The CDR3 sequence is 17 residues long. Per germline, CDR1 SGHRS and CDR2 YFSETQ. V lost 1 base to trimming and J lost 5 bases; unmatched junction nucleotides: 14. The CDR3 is CASSLIGLGLADHEQYL. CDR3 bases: TGCGCCAGCAGCTTGATTGGACTCGGACTAGCTGACCACGAGCAGTACCTC.

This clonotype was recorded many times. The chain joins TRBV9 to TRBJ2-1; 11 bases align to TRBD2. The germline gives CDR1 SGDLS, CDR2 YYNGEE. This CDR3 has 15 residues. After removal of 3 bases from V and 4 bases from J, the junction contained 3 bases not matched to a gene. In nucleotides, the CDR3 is TGTGCCAGCAGCGGACGACTAGCGGGGTACAATGAGCAGTTCTTC. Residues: CASSGRLAGYNEQFF.

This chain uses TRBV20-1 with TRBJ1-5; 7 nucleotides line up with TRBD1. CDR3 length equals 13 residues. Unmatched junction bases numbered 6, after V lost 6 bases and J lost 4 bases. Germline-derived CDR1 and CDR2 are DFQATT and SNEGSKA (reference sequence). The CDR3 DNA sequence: TGCAGTGCGCAACAGGGGCCTAATCAGCCCCAGCATTTT. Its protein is CSAQQGPNQPQHF.

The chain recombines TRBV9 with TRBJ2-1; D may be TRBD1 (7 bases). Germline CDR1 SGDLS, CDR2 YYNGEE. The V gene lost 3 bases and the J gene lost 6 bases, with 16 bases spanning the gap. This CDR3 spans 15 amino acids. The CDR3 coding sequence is TGTGCCAGCAGCGGCGGGACAGCTATGGTCAATGAGCAGTTCTTC. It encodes CASSGGTAMVNEQFF.

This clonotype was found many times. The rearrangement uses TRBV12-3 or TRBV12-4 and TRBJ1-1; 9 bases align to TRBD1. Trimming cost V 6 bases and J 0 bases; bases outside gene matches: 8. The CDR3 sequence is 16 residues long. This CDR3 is CASRYRGRALNTEAFF. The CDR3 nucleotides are TGTGCCAGCAGATACAGGGGGCGGGCGCTGAACACTGAAGCTTTCTTT.